This TCR beta chain appears in the sequencing data of a study of blood T cell repertoires in COVID-19. At the level of the study: Sites across the United States, Italy and Spain contributed samples from acute and convalescent COVID-19. Nucleic acid was either cDNA or gDNA, and it came from T cells, B-cell-depleted T cells, or PBMCs.

Clones were read by immunoSEQ multiplex PCR, and TCRdb kept only the in-frame ones, dropping some. The sample gives fewer than 600,000 clones, approximately 89% of which show up once; roughly 0.84% is in the top ten. Patients in Seattle were enrolled during active infection, then followed longitudinally. V was clipped by 6 bases and J by 3 bases; unmatched bases: 6. The CDR3 covers 14 residues. Per the germline V gene, CDR1 is WNHNN and CDR2 is SYGVQD (reference sequence). This TCR derives from a man aged 18 to 30 with COVID-19, enrolled during active disease. This chain uses TRBV10-1 with TRBJ2-7; 9 bases map to TRBD2. Sequenced: peripheral blood. The CDR3 sequence is CASSSGLALYEQYF. The CDR3 region has the DNA TGCGCCAGCAGCTCGGGACTAGCCCTCTACGAGCAGTACTTC.